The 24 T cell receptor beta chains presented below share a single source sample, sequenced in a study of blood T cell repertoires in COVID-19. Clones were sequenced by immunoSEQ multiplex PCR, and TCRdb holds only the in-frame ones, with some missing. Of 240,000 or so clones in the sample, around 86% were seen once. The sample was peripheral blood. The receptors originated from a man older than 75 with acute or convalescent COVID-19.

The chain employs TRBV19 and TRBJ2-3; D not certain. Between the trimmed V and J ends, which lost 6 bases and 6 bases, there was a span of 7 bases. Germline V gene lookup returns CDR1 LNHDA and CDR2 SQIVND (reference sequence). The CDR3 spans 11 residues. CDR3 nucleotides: TGTGCCAGTAGATCCGGGGATACGCAGTATTTT. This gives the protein CASRSGDTQYF.

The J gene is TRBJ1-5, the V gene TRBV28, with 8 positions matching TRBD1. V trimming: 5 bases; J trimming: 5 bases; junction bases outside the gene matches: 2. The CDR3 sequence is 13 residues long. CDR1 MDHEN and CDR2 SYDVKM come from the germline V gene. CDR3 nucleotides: TGTGCCAGCAGTCCGGACAGGGATCAGCCCCAGCATTTT. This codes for CASSPDRDQPQHF.

The CDR3 region is CASSPRTAGGTDTQYF. CDR3 nucleotide sequence: TGCGCCAGCAGCCCCCGTACGGCGGGAGGTACAGATACGCAGTATTTT. The V gene is TRBV5-1, the J gene TRBJ2-3; 8 nucleotides match TRBD2. The CDR3 totals 16 residues. Trimming cost V 4 bases and J 3 bases; bases outside gene matches: 10. CDR1 is SGHRS and CDR2 is YFSETQ in the germline V gene.

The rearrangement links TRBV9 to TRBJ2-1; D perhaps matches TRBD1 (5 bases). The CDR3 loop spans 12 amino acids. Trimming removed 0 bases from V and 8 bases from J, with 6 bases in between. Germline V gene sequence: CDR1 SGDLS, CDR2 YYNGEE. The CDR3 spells CASSVEGDEQFF. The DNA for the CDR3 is TGTGCCAGCAGCGTAGAAGGGGATGAGCAGTTCTTC.

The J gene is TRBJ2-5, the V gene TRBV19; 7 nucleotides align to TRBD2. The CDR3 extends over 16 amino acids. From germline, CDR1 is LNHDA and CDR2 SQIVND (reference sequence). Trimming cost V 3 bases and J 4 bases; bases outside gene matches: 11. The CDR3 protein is CASSMSKGGIGETQYF. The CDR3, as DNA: TGTGCCAGTAGTATGTCTAAGGGAGGGATAGGAGAGACCCAGTACTTC.

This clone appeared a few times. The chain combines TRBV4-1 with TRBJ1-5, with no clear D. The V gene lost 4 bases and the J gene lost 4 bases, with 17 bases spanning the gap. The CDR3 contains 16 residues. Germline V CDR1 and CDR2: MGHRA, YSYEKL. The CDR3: CASSPSHEAGNQPQHF. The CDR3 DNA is TGCGCCAGCAGCCCCAGCCACGAGGCGGGTAATCAGCCCCAGCATTTT.

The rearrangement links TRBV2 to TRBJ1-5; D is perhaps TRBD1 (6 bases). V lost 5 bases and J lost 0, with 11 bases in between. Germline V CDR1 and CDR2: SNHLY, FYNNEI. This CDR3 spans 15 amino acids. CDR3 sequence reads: CASSRTVHSNQPQHF. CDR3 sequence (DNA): TGTGCCAGCAGTCGGACAGTCCATAGCAATCAGCCCCAGCATTTT.

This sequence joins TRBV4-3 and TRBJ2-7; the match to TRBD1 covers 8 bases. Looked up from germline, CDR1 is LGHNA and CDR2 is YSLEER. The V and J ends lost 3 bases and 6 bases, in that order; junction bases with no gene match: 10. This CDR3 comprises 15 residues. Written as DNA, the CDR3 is TGCGCCAGCAGCCAGAAACGGGACAGGATGATCGAGCAGTACTTC. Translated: CASSQKRDRMIEQYF.

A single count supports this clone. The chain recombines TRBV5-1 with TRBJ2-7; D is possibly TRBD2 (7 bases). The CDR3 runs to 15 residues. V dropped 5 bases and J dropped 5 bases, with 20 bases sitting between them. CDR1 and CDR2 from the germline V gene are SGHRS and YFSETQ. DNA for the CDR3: TGCGCCAGCAGATTAGACAGGACTAGTGGGAACGAGCAGTACTTC. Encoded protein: CASRLDRTSGNEQYF. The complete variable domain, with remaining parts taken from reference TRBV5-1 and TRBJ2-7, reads KAGVTQTPRYLIKTRGQQVTLSCSPISGHRSVSWYQQTPGQGLQFLFEYFSETQRNKGNFPGRFSGRQFSNSRSEMNVSTLELGDSALYLCASRLDRTSGNEQYFGPGTRLTVT.

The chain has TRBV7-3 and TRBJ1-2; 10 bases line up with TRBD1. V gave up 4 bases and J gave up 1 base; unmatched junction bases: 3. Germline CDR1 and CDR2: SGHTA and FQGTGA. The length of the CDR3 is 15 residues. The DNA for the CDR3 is TGTGCCAGCAGCTCTTGGGACAGGGGTAACTATGGCTACACCTTC. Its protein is CASSSWDRGNYGYTF.

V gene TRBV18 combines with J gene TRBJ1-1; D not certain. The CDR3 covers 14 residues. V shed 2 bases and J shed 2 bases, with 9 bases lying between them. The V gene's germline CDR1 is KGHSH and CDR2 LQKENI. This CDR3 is CASSPTNINTEAFF. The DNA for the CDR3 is TGTGCCAGCTCACCAACCAACATCAACACTGAAGCTTTCTTT. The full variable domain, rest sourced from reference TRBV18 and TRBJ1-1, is NAGVMQNPRHLVRRRGQEARLRCSPMKGHSHVYWYRQLPEEGLKFMVYLQKENIIDESGMPKERFSAEFPKEGPSILRIQQVVRGDSAAYFCASSPTNINTEAFFGQGTRLTVV.

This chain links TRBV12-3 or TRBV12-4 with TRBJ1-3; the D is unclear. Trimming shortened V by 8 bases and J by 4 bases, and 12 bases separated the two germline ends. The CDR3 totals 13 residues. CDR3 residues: CASGRGSGNTIYF. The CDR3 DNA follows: TGTGCCAGCGGGCGGGGATCAGGAAACACCATATATTTT.

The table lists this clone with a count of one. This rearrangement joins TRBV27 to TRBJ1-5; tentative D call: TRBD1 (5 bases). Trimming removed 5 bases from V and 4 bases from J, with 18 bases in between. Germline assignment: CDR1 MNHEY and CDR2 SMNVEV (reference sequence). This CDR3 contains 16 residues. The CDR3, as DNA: TGTGCCAGCAGTCCATGGACAAACAGTAGGAATCAGCCCCAGCATTTT. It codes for CASSPWTNSRNQPQHF.

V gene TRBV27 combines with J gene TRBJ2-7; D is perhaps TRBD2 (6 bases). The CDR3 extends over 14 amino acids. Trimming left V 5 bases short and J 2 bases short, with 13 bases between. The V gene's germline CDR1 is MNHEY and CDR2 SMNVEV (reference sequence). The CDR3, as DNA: TGTGCCAGCAGTCCCCCCGGACTACCCTACGAGCAGTACTTC. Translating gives CASSPPGLPYEQYF.

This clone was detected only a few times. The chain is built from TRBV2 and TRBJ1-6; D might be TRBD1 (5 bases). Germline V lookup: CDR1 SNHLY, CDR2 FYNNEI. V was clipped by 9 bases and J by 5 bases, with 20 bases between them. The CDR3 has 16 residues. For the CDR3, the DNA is TGTGCCAGAAGCGGAGGGGCGCTTGGGAATAATTCACCCCTCCACTTT. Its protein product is CARSGGALGNNSPLHF.

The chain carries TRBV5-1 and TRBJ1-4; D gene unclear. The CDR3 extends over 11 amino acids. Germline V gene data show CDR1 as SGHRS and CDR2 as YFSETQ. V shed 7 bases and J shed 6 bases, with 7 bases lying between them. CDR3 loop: CASREDEKLFF. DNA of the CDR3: TGCGCCAGCCGGGAGGATGAAAAACTGTTTTTT.

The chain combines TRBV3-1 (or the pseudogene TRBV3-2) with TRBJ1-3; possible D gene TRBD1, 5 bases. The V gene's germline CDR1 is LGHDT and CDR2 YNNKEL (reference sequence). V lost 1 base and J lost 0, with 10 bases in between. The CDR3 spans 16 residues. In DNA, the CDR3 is TGTGCCAGCAGCCAAGGGGGCCTGAGCTCTGGAAACACCATATATTTT. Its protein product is CASSQGGLSSGNTIYF.

The CDR3 bases are TGTGCCAGCAGTAAACAGCTTGGCACTGAAGCTTTCTTT. It specifies CASSKQLGTEAFF. The chain has TRBV6-5 and TRBJ1-1, with D uncertain. Trimming stripped 5 bases from V and 4 bases from J, with 11 bases between. Germline CDR1 and CDR2: MNHEY and SVGAGI. This CDR3 contains 13 residues.

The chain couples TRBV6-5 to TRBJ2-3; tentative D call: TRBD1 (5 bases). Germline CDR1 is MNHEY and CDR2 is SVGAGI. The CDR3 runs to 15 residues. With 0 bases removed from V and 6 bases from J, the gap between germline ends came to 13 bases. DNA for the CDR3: TGTGCCAGCAGTTACTCTGGGGCAACCCAGGATACGCAGTATTTT. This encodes CASSYSGATQDTQYF.

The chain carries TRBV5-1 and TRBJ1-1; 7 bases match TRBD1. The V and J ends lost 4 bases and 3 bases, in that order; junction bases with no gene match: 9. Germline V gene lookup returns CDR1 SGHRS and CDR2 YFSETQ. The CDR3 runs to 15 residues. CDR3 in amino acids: CASSRETGRYTEAFF. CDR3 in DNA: TGCGCCAGCAGCCGCGAGACAGGGCGGTACACTGAAGCTTTCTTT.

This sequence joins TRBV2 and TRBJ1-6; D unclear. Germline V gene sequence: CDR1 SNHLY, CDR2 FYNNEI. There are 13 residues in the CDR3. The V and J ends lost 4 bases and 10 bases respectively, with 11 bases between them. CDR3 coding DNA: TGTGCCAGCAGTGCCCTTCCGGGGTCACCCCTCCACTTT. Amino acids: CASSALPGSPLHF.

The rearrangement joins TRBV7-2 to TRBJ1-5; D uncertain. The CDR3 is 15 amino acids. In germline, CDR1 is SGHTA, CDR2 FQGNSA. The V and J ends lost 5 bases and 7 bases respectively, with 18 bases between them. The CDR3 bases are TGTGCCAGCAGCCCCGAGGCGGGTGGAAACCAGCCCCAGCATTTT. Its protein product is CASSPEAGGNQPQHF.

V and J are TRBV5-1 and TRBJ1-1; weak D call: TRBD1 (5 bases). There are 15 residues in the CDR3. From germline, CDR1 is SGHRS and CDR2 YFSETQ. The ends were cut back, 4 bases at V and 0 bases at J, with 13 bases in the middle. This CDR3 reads CASSGGTGVNTEAFF. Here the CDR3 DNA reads TGCGCCAGCAGCGGGGGGACGGGCGTGAACACTGAAGCTTTCTTT.

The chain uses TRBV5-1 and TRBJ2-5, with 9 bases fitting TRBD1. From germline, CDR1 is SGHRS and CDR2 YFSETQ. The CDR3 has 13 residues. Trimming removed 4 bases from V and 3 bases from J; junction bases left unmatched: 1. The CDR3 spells CASSRTGEETQYF. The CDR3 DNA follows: TGCGCCAGCAGCCGGACAGGGGAAGAGACCCAGTACTTC.